The clone carrying this T cell receptor (beta chain) appeared once. This CDR3 spans 18 amino acids. The V and J ends lost 0 bases and 5 bases, in that order; junction bases with no gene match: 8. Germline lookup yields CDR1 SEHNR and CDR2 FQNEAQ (reference sequence). In the source study's methods: Reference gene primer amplification in the assay estimated nucleated cell counts. Some clones are missing from TCRdb's copy, which holds only in-frame ones; the method was immunoSEQ multiplex PCR. The V and J calls and the clone size are those of that table, but D and trimming were determined from the DNA. The data hold roughly 200,000 clones, with 88% observed a single time. This sample was included in a study of blood T cell repertoires in COVID-19. Study-level background: Acute and convalescent COVID-19 specimens originated in the United States, Italy and Spain. Sources were T cells, B-cell-depleted T cells, or PBMCs; the material itself was cDNA or gDNA.

The chain links TRBV7-9 to TRBJ2-3; 13 bases line up with TRBD2. The clonotype comes from a man aged 35-49 years with active or convalescent COVID-19. Sequences were obtained from peripheral blood. This CDR3 is CASSLAKKTSGGRDTQYF. CDR3 nucleotide sequence: TGTGCCAGCAGCTTAGCCAAAAAGACTAGCGGGGGGAGAGATACGCAGTATTTT.